This TCR beta chain was identified during a study of T cell responses to AZD1222 COVID-19 vaccine. The method was immunoSEQ multiplex PCR; TCRdb's version includes in-frame clones alone and lacks a portion of them. The sample includes fewer than 120,000 clones, around 90% of them seen just once. This CDR3 spans 14 amino acids. Per the germline V gene, CDR1 is MNHEY and CDR2 is SMNVEV (reference sequence). The ends lost 5 bases at V and 3 bases at J; junction bases unmatched: 5. The rearrangement joins TRBV27 to TRBJ1-2, with 8 bases that match TRBD1. The clonotype originates from an adult in good health. The sample was peripheral blood, taken on day 0 of AZD1222 vaccination. The CDR3 loop is CASSPGGDDYGYTF. The CDR3 coding sequence is TGTGCCAGCAGTCCAGGGGGCGACGACTATGGCTACACCTTC.